Listed below are T cell receptor beta chains from one sample, sequenced in a study of CD8 T cells in Susac syndrome. In TCRdb, the immunoSEQ multiplex PCR reads were re-called with MiXCR into one record per CDR3 protein. The sample yields 200,000 to 250,000 distinct CDR3 sequences, 94% seen once. The sequenced sample consisted of CD4+ T cells from PBMCs. The receptors shown here come from a human donor with Susac syndrome. Both conserved end residues are part of each CDR3. D genes are given only for firm matches. Size is omitted from some rows. Given values are once, few, many or a class for expanded clones.

cdr3_length clone_size j_call v_call d_call cdr3_nt cdr3_aa
15 . TRBJ1-3 TRBV11-2 . TGTGCCAGCAGCTGGGGGACCTCTTCACGAAACACCATATATTTT CASSWGTSSRNTIYF
15 . TRBJ2-1 TRBV12-3/TRBV12-4 . TGTGCCAGCAGTTTTAGGCAGAACTCCTACAATGAGCAGTTCTTC CASSFRQNSYNEQFF
14 few TRBJ1-5 TRBV12-3/TRBV12-4 . TGTGCCAGCAGTTTAAAGGGTAGCAATCAGCCCCAGCATTTT CASSLKGSNQPQHF
13 . TRBJ2-7 TRBV5-1 . TGCGCCAGCAACGACATGGGGAACTACGAGCAGTACTTC CASNDMGNYEQYF
15 . TRBJ1-5 TRBV12-3/TRBV12-4 . TGTGCCAGCAGTTTTCGACTAGGGGGCAATCAGCCCCAGCATTTT CASSFRLGGNQPQHF
15 once TRBJ2-6 TRBV30 TRBD2 TGTGCCTGGAGTGGGGGGGGGTTTGGGGCCAACGTCCTGACTTTC CAWSGGGFGANVLTF
19 . TRBJ2-1 TRBV9 TRBD2 TGTGCCAGCAGCGTCACCGGGACTAGCGGGGGGACCCTAGGGAATGAGCAGTTCTTC CASSVTGTSGGTLGNEQFF
16 . TRBJ2-7 TRBV5-6 TRBD2 TGTGCCAGCAGCCCGGGACTAGCGGGGTCTACCTACGAGCAGTACTTC CASSPGLAGSTYEQYF
13 once TRBJ1-2 TRBV12-3/TRBV12-4 . TGTGCCAGCAGTTTTGAGGGGAACTATGGCTACACCTTC CASSFEGNYGYTF
15 . TRBJ2-3 TRBV30 . TGTGCCTGGAGTGTACGGGCAGGGCGCACAGATACGCAGTATTTT CAWSVRAGRTDTQYF
14 . TRBJ2-5 TRBV9 TRBD1 TGTGCCAGCAGCAACACAGGGGCACAAGAGACCCAGTACTTC CASSNTGAQETQYF
13 . TRBJ2-5 TRBV11-3 . TGTGCCAGCAGCTTGAGCGGCCAAGAGACCCAGTACTTC CASSLSGQETQYF
14 . TRBJ2-2 TRBV12-3/TRBV12-4 . TGTGCCAGCAGCCCACTTGGGGGGACCGGGGAGCTGTTTTTT CASSPLGGTGELFF
13 . TRBJ2-5 TRBV10-3 . TGTGCCATCAGTGAGAACAGGGAGGAGACCCAGTACTTC CAISENREETQYF
15 . TRBJ2-7 TRBV7-9 TRBD1 TGTGCCAGCAGCTTAGTCCCGGACAGGGCTTACGAGCAGTACTTC CASSLVPDRAYEQYF
13 . TRBJ2-5 TRBV11-1 . TGTGCCAGCAGCTTAGAAGTGCAAGAGACCCAGTACTTC CASSLEVQETQYF
12 . TRBJ2-5 TRBV6-6 . TGTGCCAGCAGCTTGACGATGGATACCCAGTACTTC CASSLTMDTQYF
13 few TRBJ1-1 TRBV6-1 . TGTGCCAGCCAGGGTGGACAAGGCACTGAAGCTTTCTTT CASQGGQGTEAFF
11 . TRBJ2-5 TRBV24-1 TRBD1 TGTGCCACCGGGACAGACGAGACCCAGTACTTC CATGTDETQYF
13 once TRBJ2-5 TRBV30 TRBD2 TGTGCCTGGAGTCCGGGGGGACGGGAGACCCAGTACTTC CAWSPGGRETQYF
15 once TRBJ2-2 TRBV2 . TGTGCCAGCAGTCTTCACCTAAAGAACACCGGGGAGCTGTTTTTT CASSLHLKNTGELFF
15 . TRBJ2-5 TRBV10-3 TRBD1 TGTGCCATCAGTACGGGACAGGGGACGGGAGAGACCCAGTACTTC CAISTGQGTGETQYF
15 . TRBJ2-3 TRBV2 TRBD1 TGTGCCAGCAGTCTGGACAGGGGGGACGCAGATACGCAGTATTTT CASSLDRGDADTQYF
11 few TRBJ1-2 TRBV20-1 . TGCAGTGCTAGAGATTTGGATGGCTACACCTTC CSARDLDGYTF
17 . TRBJ1-3 TRBV7-2 . TGTGCCAGCAGCTTAGCGGCACAACTGATCTCTGGAAACACCATATATTTT CASSLAAQLISGNTIYF
14 once TRBJ1-2 TRBV29-1 . TGCAGCGCAGTACGTGAACAGCCAAACTATGGCTACACCTTC CSAVREQPNYGYTF
12 few TRBJ1-6 TRBV7-9 TRBD1 TGTGCCAGCAGTCCAACAGGGGTCCTACTCCACTTT CASSPTGVLLHF
16 . TRBJ1-1 TRBV3-1 TRBD1 TGTGCCAGCAGTCCGGGACAGGGGGCGATGAACACTGAAGCTTTCTTT CASSPGQGAMNTEAFF
11 . TRBJ2-1 TRBV5-1 . TGCGCCAGCAAGTTCGGACATGAGCAGTTCTTC CASKFGHEQFF
15 . TRBJ2-1 TRBV19 TRBD2 TGTGCCAGTAGTCAACTAGCGGGGGATGACAATGAGCAGTTCTTC CASSQLAGDDNEQFF
14 . TRBJ1-5 TRBV28 . TGTGCCAGCAGGAATACAGGGAACAATCAGCCCCAGCATTTT CASRNTGNNQPQHF
14 . TRBJ1-1 TRBV29-1 . TGCAGCGTCTTCCCCAGGGGCATGAACACTGAAGCTTTCTTT CSVFPRGMNTEAFF
13 . TRBJ1-2 TRBV6-2/TRBV6-3 TRBD1 TGTGCCAGCAGCCGAAGGGACAGCTATGGCTACACCTTC CASSRRDSYGYTF
14 . TRBJ1-1 TRBV7-9 TRBD1 TGTGCCAGCAGGGACAGGGAGGGGAGAACTGAAGCTTTCTTT CASRDREGRTEAFF
15 . TRBJ1-1 TRBV29-1 . TGCAGCTTTGCCCCCTTGGGTGGCGAGAACACTGAAGCTTTCTTT CSFAPLGGENTEAFF
13 . TRBJ2-1 TRBV30 . TGTGCCTGGAGAGGGAACTCCTACAATGAGCAGTTCTTC CAWRGNSYNEQFF
16 . TRBJ1-2 TRBV15 TRBD1 TGTGCCACCAGCAGGGGGGACAGGGGGGCTAACTATGGCTACACCTTC CATSRGDRGANYGYTF
16 . TRBJ2-1 TRBV18 TRBD2 TGTGCCAGCTCACCACGGGGACTAGCGAAACACAATGAGCAGTTCTTC CASSPRGLAKHNEQFF
15 . TRBJ2-3 TRBV5-5 TRBD1 TGTGCCAGCAGCTTTACCGGGACAGGGGGAGATACGCAGTATTTT CASSFTGTGGDTQYF
15 . TRBJ2-2 TRBV20-1 . TGCAGTGCTAGAGTCGGCGGGGGCAACACCGGGGAGCTGTTTTTT CSARVGGGNTGELFF
15 . TRBJ1-2 TRBV20-1 . TGCAGTGCTAGAGATAGACCCGGCGGTAACTATGGCTACACCTTC CSARDRPGGNYGYTF
13 . TRBJ2-3 TRBV20-1 TRBD2 TGCAGTGCTACCCTAGCGGGGGGTAATACGCAGTATTTT CSATLAGGNTQYF
18 . TRBJ2-5 TRBV27 TRBD2 TGTGCCAGCAGTTTATGGGGGACTAGCGGGGGCCCTCGGGAGACCCAGTACTTC CASSLWGTSGGPRETQYF